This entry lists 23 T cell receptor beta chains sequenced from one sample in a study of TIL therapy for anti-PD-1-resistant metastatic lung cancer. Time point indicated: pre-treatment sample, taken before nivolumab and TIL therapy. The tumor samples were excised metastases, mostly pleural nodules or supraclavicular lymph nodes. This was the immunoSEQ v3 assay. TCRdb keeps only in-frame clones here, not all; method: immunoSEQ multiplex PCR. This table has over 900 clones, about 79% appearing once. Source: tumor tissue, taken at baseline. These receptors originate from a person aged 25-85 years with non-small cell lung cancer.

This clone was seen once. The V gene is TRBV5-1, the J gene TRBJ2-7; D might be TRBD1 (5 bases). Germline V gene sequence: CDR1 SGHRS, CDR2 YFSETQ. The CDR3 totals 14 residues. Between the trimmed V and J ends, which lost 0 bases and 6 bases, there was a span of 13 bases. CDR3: CASSLEGSSGEQYF. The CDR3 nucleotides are TGCGCCAGCAGCTTGGAGGGGTCCTCTGGCGAGCAGTACTTC.

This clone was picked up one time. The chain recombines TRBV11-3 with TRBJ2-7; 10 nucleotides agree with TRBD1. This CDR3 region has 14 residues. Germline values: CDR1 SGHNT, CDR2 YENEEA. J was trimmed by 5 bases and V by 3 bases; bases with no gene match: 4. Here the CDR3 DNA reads TGTGCCAGCAGCTTCGGGACAGGGGTCAACGAGCAGTACTTC. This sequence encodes CASSFGTGVNEQYF.

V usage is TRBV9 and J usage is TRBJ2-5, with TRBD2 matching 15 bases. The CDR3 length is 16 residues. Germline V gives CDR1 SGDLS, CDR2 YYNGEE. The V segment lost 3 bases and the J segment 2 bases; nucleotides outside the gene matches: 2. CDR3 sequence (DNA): TGTGCCAGCAGCGGTGGACTAGCGGGGGGGCAAGAGACCCAGTACTTC. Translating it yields CASSGGLAGGQETQYF.

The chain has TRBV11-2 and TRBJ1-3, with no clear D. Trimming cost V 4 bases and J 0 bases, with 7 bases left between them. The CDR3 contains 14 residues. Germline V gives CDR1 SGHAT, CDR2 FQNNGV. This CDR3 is CASSSGFSGNTIYF. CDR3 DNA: TGTGCCAGCAGCTCCGGGTTCTCTGGAAACACCATATATTTT. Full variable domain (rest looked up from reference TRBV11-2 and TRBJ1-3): EAGVAQSPRYKIIEKRQSVAFWCNPISGHATLYWYQQILGQGPKLLIQFQNNGVVDDSQLPKDRFSAERLKGVDSTLKIQPAKLEDSAVYLCASSSGFSGNTIYFGEGSWLTVV.

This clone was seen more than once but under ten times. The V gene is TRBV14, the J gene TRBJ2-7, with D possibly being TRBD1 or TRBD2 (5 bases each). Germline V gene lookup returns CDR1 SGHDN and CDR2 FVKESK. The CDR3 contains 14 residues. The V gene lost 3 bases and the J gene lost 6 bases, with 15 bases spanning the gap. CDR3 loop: CASSHWGYGREQYF. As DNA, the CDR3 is TGTGCCAGCAGCCACTGGGGGTACGGTCGCGAGCAGTACTTC.

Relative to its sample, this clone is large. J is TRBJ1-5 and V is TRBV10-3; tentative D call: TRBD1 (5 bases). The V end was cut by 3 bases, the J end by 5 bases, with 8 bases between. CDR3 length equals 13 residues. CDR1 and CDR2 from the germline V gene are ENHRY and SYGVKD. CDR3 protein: CAISEQADQPQHF. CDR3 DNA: TGTGCCATCAGTGAACAGGCTGATCAGCCCCAGCATTTT.

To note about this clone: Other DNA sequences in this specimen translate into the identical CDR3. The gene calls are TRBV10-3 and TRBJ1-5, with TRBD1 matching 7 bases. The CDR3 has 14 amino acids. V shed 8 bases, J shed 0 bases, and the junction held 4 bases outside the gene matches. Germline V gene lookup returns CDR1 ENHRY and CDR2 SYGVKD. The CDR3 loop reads CAIGTGDSNQPQHF. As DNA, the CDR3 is TGTGCCATCGGAACAGGGGATAGCAATCAGCCCCAGCATTTT.

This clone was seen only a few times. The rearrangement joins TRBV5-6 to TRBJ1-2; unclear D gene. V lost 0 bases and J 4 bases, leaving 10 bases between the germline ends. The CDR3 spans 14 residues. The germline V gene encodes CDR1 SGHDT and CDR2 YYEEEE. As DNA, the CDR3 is TGTGCCAGCAGCTTGGTAAGGGTAGCCTATGGCTACACCTTC. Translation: CASSLVRVAYGYTF. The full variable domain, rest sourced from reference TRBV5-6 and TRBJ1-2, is DAGVTQSPTHLIKTRGQQVTLRCSPKSGHDTVSWYQQALGQGPQFIFQYYEEEERQRGNFPDRFSGHQFPNYSSELNVNALLLGDSALYLCASSLVRVAYGYTFGSGTRLTVV.

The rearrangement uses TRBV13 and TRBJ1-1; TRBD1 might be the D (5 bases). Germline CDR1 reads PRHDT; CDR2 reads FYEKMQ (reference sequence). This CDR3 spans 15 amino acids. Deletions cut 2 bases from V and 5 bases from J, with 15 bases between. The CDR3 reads CASSLLKEGRTEAFF. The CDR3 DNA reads TGTGCCAGCAGCTTACTCAAAGAGGGACGGACTGAAGCTTTCTTT.

The CDR3 nucleotides are TGTGCCAGCAGCTCAGGTAGCGGCAGCCTAAGGGAGCAGTACTTC. Protein sequence: CASSSGSGSLREQYF. This rearrangement joins TRBV7-9 to TRBJ2-5; perhaps TRBD2 as D (6 bases). Germline values: CDR1 SEHNR, CDR2 FQNEAQ (reference sequence). The V gene lost 4 bases and the J gene lost 11 bases, with 23 bases spanning the gap. The CDR3 has 15 amino acids.

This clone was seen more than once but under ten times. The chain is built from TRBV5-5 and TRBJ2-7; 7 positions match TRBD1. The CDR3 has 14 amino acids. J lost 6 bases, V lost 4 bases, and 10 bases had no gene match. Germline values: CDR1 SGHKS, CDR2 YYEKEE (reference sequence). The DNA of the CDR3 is TGTGCCAGCAGCCGAGGGGGCGGACCCGTCGAGCAGTACTTC. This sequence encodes CASSRGGGPVEQYF.

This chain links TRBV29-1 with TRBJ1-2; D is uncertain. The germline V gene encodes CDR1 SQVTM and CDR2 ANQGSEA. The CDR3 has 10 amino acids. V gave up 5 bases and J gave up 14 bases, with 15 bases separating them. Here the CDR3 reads CSVTREYGTF. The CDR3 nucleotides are TGCAGCGTTACTAGGGAGTATGGAACCTTC.

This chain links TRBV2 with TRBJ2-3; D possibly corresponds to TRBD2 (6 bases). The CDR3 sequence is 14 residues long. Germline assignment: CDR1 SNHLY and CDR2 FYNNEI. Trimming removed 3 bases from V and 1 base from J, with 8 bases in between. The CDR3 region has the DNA TGTGCCAGCAGTGACTCGGGGGGCACAGATACGCAGTATTTT. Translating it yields CASSDSGGTDTQYF.

CDR3 coding DNA: TGTGCCAGCAGTGAAGGACCGGAGGGTACGCAGTATTTT. Translated: CASSEGPEGTQYF. The chain links TRBV6-1 to TRBJ2-3, with a tentative D call TRBD2 (6 bases). Per germline, CDR1 MNHNS and CDR2 SASEGT. V gave up 1 base and J gave up 8 bases, with 10 bases separating them. The CDR3 has 13 residues.

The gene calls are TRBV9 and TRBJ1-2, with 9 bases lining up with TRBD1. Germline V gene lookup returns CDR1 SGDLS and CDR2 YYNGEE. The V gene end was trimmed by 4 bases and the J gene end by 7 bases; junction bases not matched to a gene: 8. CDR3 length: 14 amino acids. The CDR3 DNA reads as TGTGCCAGCAGCCCCGGACAGGGGCGTGGTGGCTACACCTTC. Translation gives CASSPGQGRGGYTF.

CDR3 coding DNA: TGTGCCAGCAGTGGGACAGGGTGGATTGAAGCTTTCTTT. Translation: CASSGTGWIEAFF. The rearrangement links TRBV6-1 to TRBJ1-1, with TRBD1 matching over 8 bases. Germline CDR1 and CDR2: MNHNS and SASEGT. CDR3 length: 13 amino acids. The junction had 5 bases not matched to a gene; V was cut back by 4 bases and J by 7 bases.

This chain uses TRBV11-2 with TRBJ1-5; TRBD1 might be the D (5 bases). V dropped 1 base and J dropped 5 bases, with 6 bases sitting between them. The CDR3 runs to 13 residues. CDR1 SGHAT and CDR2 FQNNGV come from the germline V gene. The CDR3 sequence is CASSLGGDQPQHF. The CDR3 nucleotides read TGTGCCAGCAGCTTAGGGGGCGATCAGCCCCAGCATTTT.

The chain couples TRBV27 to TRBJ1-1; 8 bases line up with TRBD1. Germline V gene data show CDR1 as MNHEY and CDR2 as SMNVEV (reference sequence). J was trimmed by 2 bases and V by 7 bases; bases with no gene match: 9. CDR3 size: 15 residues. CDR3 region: CASTPGQASNTEAFF. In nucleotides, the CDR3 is TGTGCCAGCACCCCGGGACAGGCCTCTAACACTGAAGCTTTCTTT.

CDR3 coding DNA: TGCGCCAGCAGCCAAGATCGGGGTTGGTATGGCTACACCTTC. Translation gives CASSQDRGWYGYTF. The chain carries TRBV4-3 and TRBJ1-2; no clear D gene. The CDR3 consists of 14 residues. Germline V gives CDR1 LGHNA, CDR2 YSLEER. The V end was cut by 0 bases, the J end by 5 bases, with 10 bases between.

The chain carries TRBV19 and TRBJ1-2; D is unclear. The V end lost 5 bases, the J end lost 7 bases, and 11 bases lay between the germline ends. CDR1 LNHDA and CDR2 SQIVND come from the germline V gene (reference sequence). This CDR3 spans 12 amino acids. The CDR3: CASSPGRAGYTF. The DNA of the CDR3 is TGTGCCAGTAGTCCCGGTAGGGCTGGCTACACCTTC.

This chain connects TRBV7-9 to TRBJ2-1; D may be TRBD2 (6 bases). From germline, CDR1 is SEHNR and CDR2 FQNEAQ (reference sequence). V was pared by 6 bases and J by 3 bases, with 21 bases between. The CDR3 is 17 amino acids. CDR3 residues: CASSSPSGTGVYNEQFF. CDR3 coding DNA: TGTGCCAGCAGTTCTCCATCCGGGACGGGAGTCTACAATGAGCAGTTCTTC.

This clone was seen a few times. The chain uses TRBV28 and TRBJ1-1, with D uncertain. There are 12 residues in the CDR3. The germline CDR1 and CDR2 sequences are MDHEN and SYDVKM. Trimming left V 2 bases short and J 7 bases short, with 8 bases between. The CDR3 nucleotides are TGTGCCAGCAGTTTAAAACATTTTGAAGCTTTCTTT. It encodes CASSLKHFEAFF.

The CDR3 is CASSPRWTFSGNTIYF. CDR3 DNA: TGTGCCAGCAGTCCTCGATGGACCTTTTCTGGAAACACCATATATTTT. The V gene is TRBV28, the J gene TRBJ1-3; D is ambiguous. This CDR3 spans 16 amino acids. The germline V and J ends were trimmed by 5 bases and 1 base, with 15 bases remaining between them. CDR1 is MDHEN, CDR2 SYDVKM, per germline.